The next 2 T cell receptor beta chains were all read from a single sample in a study of T-cell memory formation after mild COVID-19. TCRdb used MiXCR to reprocess the 5' RACE reads, holding one entry per CDR3 protein. The table lists around 410,000 distinct CDR3 sequences, around a quarter of them singletons. The specimen sequenced was PBMCs or a T cell subset sorted from them (not recorded which). The receptor source for this set is an adult woman who had mild COVID-19 (a few samples of this study predate the infection). Cell type and time point are not known.

J is TRBJ2-2 and V is TRBV7-8; D call uncertain. The CDR3 is made up of 11 amino acids. Trimming stripped 2 bases from V and 8 bases from J, with 3 bases between. Germline V gene data show CDR1 as SGHVS and CDR2 as FQNEAQ. The CDR3 DNA sequence: TGTGCCAGCAGCTTATTTGGGGAGCTGTTTTTT. Residues: CASSLFGELFF.

In this sample, this clonotype turned up many times. The chain employs TRBV5-1 and TRBJ2-7; 9 bases line up with TRBD1. Germline lookup yields CDR1 SGHRS and CDR2 YFSETQ. J lost 4 bases, V lost 4 bases, and 6 bases had no gene match. The CDR3 length is 14 residues. The CDR3: CASSPDRGSYEQYF. Here the CDR3 DNA reads TGCGCCAGCAGCCCTGACAGGGGGAGTTACGAGCAGTACTTC.